Listed here is a single T cell receptor (beta chain). Its specific antigen is unknown. Base qualities were left out, and no much larger clone turns up one base away. This sample was included in a study of CD8 T cells in ankylosing spondylitis (dated by TCRdb to about 2017). Background on the whole study: The study set out to find disease-linked TCR variants by profiling T cell receptor beta repertoires in ankylosing spondylitis patients and healthy donors. Peripheral blood was sampled, and synovial fluid was additionally collected from ankylosing spondylitis patients. The whole study cohort included some 100 healthy donors and around 24 ankylosing spondylitis patients. General findings and caveats noted by the study authors: According to the report, matched synovial fluid samples from ankylosing spondylitis patients were significantly enriched for the disease-linked clones. Blood from ankylosing spondylitis patients appeared to be characterized by a TCR beta motif made up of several highly homologous amino acid variants. The disease-linked clones showed a CD8+ phenotype and occurred at relatively low frequencies in peripheral blood. Some TCR beta motif variants had previously been reported in synovial fluid and blood of reactive arthritis patients, which suggested common disease-initiation mechanisms.

The instrument was an Illumina HiSeq 2500. Quantitative 5'-RACE with molecular barcodes was used to prepare TCR beta libraries. Per the original workflow: To identify disease-linked TCR variants, a new computational method was used, one built on a probabilistic model of VDJ rearrangement. TCRdb's own reprocessing of the public reads used fastp at Q25 and MiXCR and kept productive beta chains. When rows share a CDR3 protein, they turn into one entry using the most common DNA and genes. Here the V and J calls rest on TCRdb's processing, not on the authors' analysis. Present in this sample are around 450,000 distinct CDR3 sequences, roughly a quarter of which were seen just once. About 0.9% of the sample is in the top ten clones. From cysteine to phenylalanine, the CDR3 is 12 amino acids long. Of all the DNA, just the CDR3 is kept, 36 bases in frame from base 1. V drops 5 bases and J drops 10 bases, leaving 12 bases in between.

The sequencing input was blood, either unsorted or a sorted T cell fraction (not recorded which). The sequence links TRBV12-3 or TRBV12-4 to TRBJ2-1; no confident D gene assignment can be made. This receptor was taken from a male donor with ankylosing spondylitis. The DNA reads TGTGCCAGCAGTAAAGAAGGAAGCGAGCAGTTCTTC. Its coded protein is CASSKEGSEQFF.